The 18 T cell receptor beta chains below all came from one sample that was sequenced in a study of T cell repertoires in cytomegalovirus infection. A single record per CDR3 protein comes from TCRdb applying MiXCR to the reads. The sample consists of fewer than 550,000 distinct CDR3 sequences, around 11% of them appearing once. Sample: PBMCs. The receptors shown here come from a human donor in good health (CMV status not recorded). Some clones in this sample may be carry-over from other donors' samples.

This clonotype was seen more than once but under ten times. This sequence joins TRBV5-1 and TRBJ1-1; no reliable D call. There are 12 residues in the CDR3. The V gene's germline CDR1 is SGHRS and CDR2 YFSETQ. V dropped 3 bases and J dropped 2 bases, with 5 bases sitting between them. The CDR3 sequence is CASSWSNTEAFF. The CDR3 DNA follows: TGCGCCAGCAGCTGGTCCAACACTGAAGCTTTCTTT.

The chain is built from TRBV2 and TRBJ2-5; 9 bases match TRBD2. Germline CDR1 reads SNHLY; CDR2 reads FYNNEI. This CDR3 is 16 amino acids long. J was trimmed by 2 bases and V by 4 bases; bases with no gene match: 8. CDR3 DNA sequence: TGTGCCAGCAGTGGTGGGCTAGCGGGATTACAAGAGACCCAGTACTTC. It codes for CASSGGLAGLQETQYF.

The genes are TRBV4-2 and TRBJ2-2, with no clear D. From germline, CDR1 is LGHNA and CDR2 YNFKEQ. V gave up 4 bases and J gave up 7 bases, with 4 bases separating them. The CDR3 covers 11 residues. The CDR3 sequence is CASSPNGELFF. CDR3 in DNA: TGTGCCAGCAGCCCGAACGGGGAGCTGTTTTTT.

V is TRBV28 and J is TRBJ2-7; D is uncertain. Germline V gene sequence: CDR1 MDHEN, CDR2 SYDVKM. Trimming shortened V by 5 bases and J by 5 bases, and 16 bases separated the two germline ends. This CDR3 has 14 amino acids. The CDR3 here is CASSEAPLPHEQYF. CDR3 in DNA: TGTGCCAGCAGTGAGGCGCCGCTCCCCCACGAGCAGTACTTC.

Concerning this clonotype: With a much larger clone just one base away, this may be a read error. This rearrangement joins TRBV6-6 to TRBJ1-3; D call uncertain. The CDR3 spans 15 residues. Germline CDR1 and CDR2: MNHNY and SVGAGI (reference sequence). The CDR3, as DNA: TGTGCCAGCAGCAGTCGAAGGGCTTCTGGAGACACCATATATTTT. Its protein product is CASSSRRASGDTIYF.

This clonotype appeared once. A junction boundary mismatches the germline segment, possibly from a read error. The chain employs TRBV19 and TRBJ1-2, with 7 bases fitting TRBD1. This CDR3 region has 12 residues. CDR1 and CDR2 from the germline V gene are LNHDA and SQIVND (reference sequence). The CDR3 DNA reads as TGTGCCAGTAGTAGAGGGACAGCCCCCCCGCTCTTC. This sequence encodes CASSRGTAPPLF. Combining the CDR3 with reference TRBV19 and TRBJ1-2 gives the whole variable domain DGGITQSPKYLFRKEGQNVTLSCEQNLNHDAMYWYRQDPGQGLRLIYYSQIVNDFQKGDIAEGYSVSREKKESFPLTVTSAQKNPTAFYLCASSRGTAPPLFGSGTRLTVV.

This clonotype was seen more than once but under ten times. The chain is built from TRBV7-9 and TRBJ1-1, with D unresolved. V lost 3 bases to trimming and J lost 5 bases, with 13 bases between them. The CDR3 has 14 residues. CDR1 is SEHNR and CDR2 is FQNEAQ in the germline V gene (reference sequence). The CDR3 nucleotides read TGTGCCAGCAGCTTGACAAAGTCCAGGACTGAAGCTTTCTTT. Protein sequence: CASSLTKSRTEAFF.

The sample holds many counts of this clonotype. In nucleotides, the CDR3 is TGTGCCAGCAGGTGGACAGGAACAAACTATGGCTACACCTTC. As protein: CASRWTGTNYGYTF. The chain is built from TRBV11-2 and TRBJ1-2; 7 bases fit TRBD1. The CDR3 contains 14 residues. V was clipped by 6 bases and J by 2 bases; unmatched bases: 6. The germline V gene encodes CDR1 SGHAT and CDR2 FQNNGV. Combining the CDR3 with reference TRBV11-2 and TRBJ1-2 gives the whole variable domain EAGVAQSPRYKIIEKRQSVAFWCNPISGHATLYWYQQILGQGPKLLIQFQNNGVVDDSQLPKDRFSAERLKGVDSTLKIQPAKLEDSAVYLCASRWTGTNYGYTFGSGTRLTVV.

The J gene is TRBJ2-3, the V gene TRBV7-3; a possible D gene is TRBD2 (6 bases). The V gene lost 5 bases and the J gene lost 2 bases, with 11 bases spanning the gap. Germline CDR1 reads SGHTA; CDR2 reads FQGTGA. The CDR3 covers 14 residues. The CDR3 reads CASSGGTSTDTQYF. In nucleotides, the CDR3 is TGTGCCAGCAGCGGAGGGACTTCCACAGATACGCAGTATTTT.

This clonotype was detected ten times or more. The chain carries TRBV7-2 and TRBJ2-2, with 10 bases aligning to TRBD2. Per the germline V gene, CDR1 is SGHTA and CDR2 is FQGNSA. The V gene end was trimmed by 5 bases and the J gene end by 6 bases; junction bases not matched to a gene: 9. CDR3 length equals 16 residues. The CDR3: CASSLPSGRGAGELFF. The CDR3 nucleotides are TGTGCCAGCAGCCTCCCCAGCGGGAGGGGGGCCGGGGAGCTGTTTTTT.

This clonotype was counted many times. The V call is TRBV28, the J call TRBJ2-3; 9 nucleotides line up with TRBD1. V lost 1 base to trimming and J lost 2 bases; unmatched junction nucleotides: 7. The CDR3 consists of 17 residues. The germline V gene encodes CDR1 MDHEN and CDR2 SYDVKM. The CDR3 here is CASSLLGQGPFTDTQYF. The CDR3 DNA reads TGTGCCAGCAGTTTATTGGGACAGGGCCCCTTCACAGATACGCAGTATTTT.

This clonotype occurred a few times. This rearrangement joins TRBV3-1 to TRBJ2-1; D is perhaps TRBD1 or TRBD2 (6 bases each). The CDR3 consists of 17 residues. Between the trimmed V and J ends, which lost 3 bases and 0 bases, there was a span of 15 bases. Per the germline V gene, CDR1 is LGHDT and CDR2 is YNNKEL (reference sequence). The CDR3 DNA sequence: TGTGCCAGCAGCCACGGAAGAGGGGGGTTCTCCTACAATGAGCAGTTCTTC. Translation: CASSHGRGGFSYNEQFF.

This clonotype was picked up many times. The gene calls are TRBV12-3 or TRBV12-4 and TRBJ2-2, with D uncertain. Trimming took off 2 bases at V and 4 bases at J, with 14 bases between the two ends. The CDR3 runs 16 residues. The CDR3, as DNA: TGTGCCAGCAGTTTAAGGGCAAGCAGCTTCACCGGGGAGCTGTTTTTT. Amino acid sequence: CASSLRASSFTGELFF.

There are many counts of this clonotype. This chain connects TRBV5-4 to TRBJ2-1; a weak D match, TRBD2 (7 bases). The ends were cut back, 0 bases at V and 4 bases at J, with 20 bases in the middle. CDR3 length: 18 residues. CDR1 and CDR2 from the germline V gene are SGHNT and YYREEE (reference sequence). The CDR3 DNA is TGTGCCAGCAGCTTGGGGGGGGCTAGCGGAGGGACTTACAATGAGCAGTTCTTC. It is translated as CASSLGGASGGTYNEQFF.

This clonotype was counted a few times. The chain combines TRBV7-9 with TRBJ2-7; tentative D call: TRBD2 (5 bases). This CDR3 comprises 13 residues. V lost 5 bases, J lost 2 bases, and 10 bases lay in between. The germline CDR1 and CDR2 sequences are SEHNR and FQNEAQ (reference sequence). CDR3 DNA: TGTGCCAGCAGCCAAGCGGACGCCTACGAGCAGTACTTC. The encoded protein is CASSQADAYEQYF.

In its sample, this clonotype was seen many times. This sequence joins TRBV12-3 or TRBV12-4 and TRBJ2-1; 11 bases are shared with TRBD1. This CDR3 contains 18 residues. V was pared by 3 bases and J by 8 bases, with 15 bases of the junction left unmatched. The CDR3 DNA follows: TGTGCCAGCAGTTTCAGGCCTTGGGGACAGGGGGGATCGGATGAGCAGTTCTTC. Amino acids: CASSFRPWGQGGSDEQFF.

This clonotype has ten or more counts. The chain carries TRBV11-1 and TRBJ1-1; 8 nucleotides align to TRBD1. Germline V gene data show CDR1 as SGHAT and CDR2 as FQDESV (reference sequence). The CDR3 spans 16 residues. The junction had 9 bases not matched to a gene; V was cut back by 5 bases and J by 1 base. The CDR3 nucleotides are TGTGCCAGCAGCATCGGGACAGGCCCTGCGAACACTGAAGCTTTCTTT. This codes for CASSIGTGPANTEAFF.

There are many counts of this clonotype. The chain joins TRBV5-4 to TRBJ2-2; 7 bases agree with TRBD2. Germline CDR1 and CDR2: SGHNT and YYREEE (reference sequence). V shed 4 bases and J 4 bases; nucleotides not matched to a gene: 13. The length of the CDR3 is 17 residues. This chain's CDR3 is CASSPSPAGSGTGELFF. CDR3 nucleotides: TGTGCCAGCAGCCCCTCCCCAGCGGGATCGGGCACCGGGGAGCTGTTTTTT.